This is a list of T cell receptor beta chains from one sample in a study of blood T cells in healthy people across ages. TCRdb fed the 5' RACE reads into MiXCR, producing one record per CDR3 protein. In the table there are 750,000 to 950,000 distinct CDR3 sequences, 29% of which are singletons. The same sample was also studied in work on T cells of mothers and their children.

Sample: blood. The receptors come from a woman between 40 and 50 years old in good health. Both conserved end residues are part of each CDR3. A D gene is named only where the DNA matches it firmly. The size of a clone is reported for some rows only, either as once, few or many, or as a class for expanded clones.

TRBV5-1	-	TRBJ2-3	many	TGCGCCAGCAGCTTGACAGGACGCACAGATACGCAGTATTTT	CASSLTGRTDTQYF
TRBV20-1	-	TRBJ2-1	-	TGCAGTGCTAGAGGAGCGAAGAGCTCCTACAATGAGCAGTTCTTC	CSARGAKSSYNEQFF
TRBV7-2	-	TRBJ1-6	once	TGTGCCAGCAGCTTAGTGCAGGGAGCTTCACCCCTCCACTTT	CASSLVQGASPLHF
TRBV28	TRBD1	TRBJ2-7	-	TGTGCCAGCCGGACAGGAGGCCCCTACGAGCAGTACTTC	CASRTGGPYEQYF
TRBV6-6	TRBD2	TRBJ2-1	-	TGTGCCAGCAGTTCCCCCGGGACTAGCGCAGCCTACAATGAGCAGTTCTTC	CASSSPGTSAAYNEQFF
TRBV28	-	TRBJ2-7	-	TGTGCCAGCAGTTTATATGGTAGGATTCTCCAGGGTTCCGAGCAGTACTTC	CASSLYGRILQGSEQYF
TRBV20-1	TRBD1	TRBJ2-7	once	TGCAGTGCTTACTCGGGACAGATATACTCCTACGAGCAGTACTTC	CSAYSGQIYSYEQYF
TRBV28	-	TRBJ2-3	many	TGTGCCAGCAGTTCATCAGGGGTATCCACAGATACGCAGTATTTT	CASSSSGVSTDTQYF
TRBV10-3	TRBD2	TRBJ2-7	many	TGTGCCATCAGTGCTAGCGGGGGGCACGAGCAGTACTTC	CAISASGGHEQYF
TRBV4-3	TRBD1	TRBJ1-4	many	TGCGCCAGCAGCCAAGAATGGGGACAGGGTGGTGAAAAACTGTTTTTT	CASSQEWGQGGEKLFF
TRBV11-2	TRBD1	TRBJ1-1	-	TGTGCCAGCAGCTTAAATTACGGGGCAGGGGGCACTGAAGCTTTCTTT	CASSLNYGAGGTEAFF
TRBV27	TRBD1	TRBJ1-1	-	TGTGCCAGCAGTTTTCGACAGGGTCGCCGGGGCACTGAAGCTTTCTTT	CASSFRQGRRGTEAFF
TRBV30	-	TRBJ2-5	many	TGTGCCTGGATCCCCCGACGGGAGACCCAGTACTTC	CAWIPRRETQYF
TRBV18	-	TRBJ1-1	few	TGTGCCAGCTCACCTTACAACATGAACACTGAAGCTTTCTTT	CASSPYNMNTEAFF
TRBV5-6	TRBD1	TRBJ1-1	few	TGTGCCAGCAGCTTGTTTCCGGGACAGGGGGCGCGGAACACTGAAGCTTTCTTT	CASSLFPGQGARNTEAFF
TRBV6-5	-	TRBJ1-1	few	TGTGCCAGCAGTTATGGGGGGATTTCCGACATGAACACTGAAGCTTTCTTT	CASSYGGISDMNTEAFF
TRBV20-1	-	TRBJ2-7	-	TGCAGTGCTCCTTCCATCGAGCAGTACTTC	CSAPSIEQYF
TRBV4-1	-	TRBJ2-6	once	TGCGCCAGCAGCCAAGAATTTCCCAGGCCTGGGGCCAACGTCCGGACTTTC	CASSQEFPRPGANVRTF
TRBV4-3	-	TRBJ2-5	-	TGCGCCAGCAGCCCTAGGGGGGGACTTCAAGAGACCCAGTACTTC	CASSPRGGLQETQYF
TRBV15	-	TRBJ2-5	-	TGTGCCACCAGCAAAACAACAGGTGGCCTCCAAGAGACCCAGTACTTC	CATSKTTGGLQETQYF
TRBV3-1	TRBD2	TRBJ2-1	few	TGTGCCAGCAGTTATACTAGCGGGGGGGCCATTGAGCAGTTCTTC	CASSYTSGGAIEQFF
TRBV2	TRBD2	TRBJ2-2	few	TGTGCCAGCAAGGTCAGGGAGGGTCCCGGGGAGCTGTTTTTT	CASKVREGPGELFF
TRBV7-6	TRBD2	TRBJ2-1	-	TGTGCCAGCAGCTTAGCTGGAACCATAGCGGGGGGGAACAATGAGCAGTTCTTC	CASSLAGTIAGGNNEQFF
TRBV6-1	-	TRBJ1-2	few	TGTGCCAGCAGTGAAGCTACGGGAGGGAAGTCTGGCTACACCTTC	CASSEATGGKSGYTF
TRBV10-3	-	TRBJ2-5	few	TGTGCCATCAGTGGAGGACAGATCCAAGAGACCCAGTACTTC	CAISGGQIQETQYF
TRBV25-1	TRBD2	TRBJ2-1	few	TGTGCCAGCAGTGCCCCGGGGGGACTCTACAATGAGCAGTTCTTC	CASSAPGGLYNEQFF
TRBV20-1	-	TRBJ2-7	many	TGCAGTCGGTGGGGTAATGGGAGCGAGCAGTACTTC	CSRWGNGSEQYF
TRBV4-2	-	TRBJ2-7	-	TGTGCCAGCAGCCTACACAGAATTTTAAGCTCCTACAATGAGCAGTACTTC	CASSLHRILSSYNEQYF
TRBV2	-	TRBJ2-3	few	TGTGCCAGCGTTCAAGATACGCAGTATTTT	CASVQDTQYF
TRBV2	TRBD1	TRBJ2-7	once	TGTGCCAGCAGTGAAAGGGGGCGAAGCGAGCAGTACTTC	CASSERGRSEQYF
TRBV10-3	TRBD1	TRBJ2-7	few	TGTGCCATCAGTGGCCGGACAGGATCCTACGAGCAGTACTTC	CAISGRTGSYEQYF
TRBV9	-	TRBJ1-1	few	TGTGCCAGCAGCGTAGATGGAGGGGGGGAAGCTTTCTTT	CASSVDGGGEAFF
TRBV7-6	-	TRBJ2-7	many	TGTGCCAGCAGCTTAGCCACGGACAGTCGGGAGCAGTACTTC	CASSLATDSREQYF
TRBV20-1	-	TRBJ2-1	-	TGCAGTGCATCTTCACAGGTGGACCCCTCTAGAAAGTTCTTC	CSASSQVDPSRKFF
TRBV5-1	-	TRBJ2-3	few	TGCGCCAGCAGCTTGGGACACCGGGACGCAGATACGCAGTATTTT	CASSLGHRDADTQYF
TRBV9	-	TRBJ2-3	-	TGTGCCAGCAGCATACGCGGGGATAGTAGCGATACGCAGTATTTT	CASSIRGDSSDTQYF
TRBV3-1	-	TRBJ2-5	few	TGTGCCAGCAGCCAAGATTGGCAGGGACGACAAGAGACCCAGTACTTC	CASSQDWQGRQETQYF
TRBV27	TRBD1	TRBJ2-7	-	TGTGCCAGTTTACCGGGACAGGGGCTTTTTTACGAGCAGTACTTC	CASLPGQGLFYEQYF
TRBV20-1	-	TRBJ1-2	-	TGCAGTGCTAGAGACCCCCGGGGAAGCGGCTACACCTTC	CSARDPRGSGYTF
TRBV6-5	-	TRBJ2-7	-	TGTGCCAGCAGTTGCTCCCAGGGACCCCTGGAGCAGTACTTC	CASSCSQGPLEQYF
TRBV30	-	TRBJ2-3	-	TGTGCCTGGTCTAGCATGATCGGAACAGATACGCAGTATTTT	CAWSSMIGTDTQYF
TRBV28	-	TRBJ2-7	-	TGTACCAGCAGTTTCGGGTGGGTCTTAAACGAGCAGTACTTC	CTSSFGWVLNEQYF
TRBV20-1	-	TRBJ2-7	-	TGCAGTGCTAGAGATTCTGTCAGCTACTACGAGCAGTACTTC	CSARDSVSYYEQYF
TRBV12-3/TRBV12-4	TRBD1	TRBJ2-5	many	TGTGCCAGCAGTACCCCGGGACAGGGTGGGGAGACCCAGTACTTC	CASSTPGQGGETQYF
TRBV10-3	-	TRBJ2-7	many	TGTGCCATCGAAATCCACAGAGTCTCCTACGAGCAGTACTTC	CAIEIHRVSYEQYF
TRBV9	-	TRBJ2-1	once	TGTGCCAGCAGCCCCCACAGAGACCCCTACGAGCAGTTCTTC	CASSPHRDPYEQFF
TRBV9	-	TRBJ1-1	few	TGTGCCAGCAGCATGCTACAGACACCGAACACTGAAGCTTTCTTT	CASSMLQTPNTEAFF
TRBV9	TRBD1	TRBJ2-1	-	TGTGCCAGCAGCGAGACGGACAGGGTGCGCTACAATGAGCAGTTCTTC	CASSETDRVRYNEQFF
TRBV7-3	TRBD1	TRBJ2-3	-	TGTGCCAGCAGCAGACAGGGCTTAAACACAGATACGCAGTATTTT	CASSRQGLNTDTQYF